Only a few counts were recorded for the clone carrying this T cell receptor beta chain. The antigen remains unidentified. This CDR3 is built from 13 residues. V was clipped by 5 bases and J by 4 bases, with 9 bases between them. Primers used in a second PCR of about 6 to 11 cycles were a sample-barcoded 5' primer and a J-beta primer mix. Each CDR3 protein gets one entry after TCRdb re-called the 5' RACE reads with MiXCR. This table has some 710,000 distinct CDR3 sequences, about 46% appearing once. This sample was included in a study of blood T cells in healthy people across ages. The sample providers were healthy Caucasian people from Russia, aged about 6 to 95. General study results and limits: Across samples, TCR beta diversity tracked strongly with naive T cell percentage.

The V gene is TRBV12-3 or TRBV12-4, the J gene TRBJ1-5, with D possibly matching TRBD1 (5 bases). The sequencing input was blood. The clonotype was recovered from an elderly man in good health. The CDR3 region is CASSGTLNQPQHF. CDR3 sequence (DNA): TGTGCCAGCAGTGGGACGCTAAATCAGCCCCAGCATTTT.